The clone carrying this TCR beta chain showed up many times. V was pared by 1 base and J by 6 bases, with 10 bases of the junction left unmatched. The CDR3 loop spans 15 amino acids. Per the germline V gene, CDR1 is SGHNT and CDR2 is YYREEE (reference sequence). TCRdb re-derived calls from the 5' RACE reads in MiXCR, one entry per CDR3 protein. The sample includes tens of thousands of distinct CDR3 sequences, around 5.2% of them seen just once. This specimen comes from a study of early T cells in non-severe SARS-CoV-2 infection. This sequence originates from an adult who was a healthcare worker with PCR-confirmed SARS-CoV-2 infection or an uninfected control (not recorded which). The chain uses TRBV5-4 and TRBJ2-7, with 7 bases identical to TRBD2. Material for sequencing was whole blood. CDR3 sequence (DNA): TGTGCCAGCAGCTTGTTGGTGGGAGGGCCTACCGAGCAGTACTTC. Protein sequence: CASSLLVGGPTEQYF.